This T cell receptor beta chain was observed in a study of T cell responses to AZD1222 COVID-19 vaccine. Study results and caveats: The study sampled repertoires only after the peak T cell response. The study found vaccine-associated CD4 TCRs spanning spike, dominant at 160-218 and 743-854. Baseline antibody screening turned up just five to seven seropositive AZD1222 recipients.

Clones were read by immunoSEQ multiplex PCR, and TCRdb kept only the in-frame ones, dropping some. The data show about 130,000 clones, around 85% seen once. The CDR3 contains 14 residues. CDR1 SEHNR and CDR2 FQNEAQ come from the germline V gene (reference sequence). V lost 0 bases to trimming and J lost 2 bases, with 7 bases between them. On this clone: Its antigen is not identified.

The specimen comprised peripheral blood, sampled 28 days after the second AZD1222 dose. The TCR sequence derives from an adult who received the AZD1222 COVID-19 vaccine. The V and J genes are TRBV7-9 and TRBJ2-5; tentatively, D is TRBD2 (6 bases). In DNA form, the CDR3 reads TGTGCCAGCAGCTTAGCGGGGGGACAAGAGACCCAGTACTTC. It yields the protein CASSLAGGQETQYF.